A selection of T cell receptor beta chains follows, all from one sample in a study of cytomegalovirus exposure and HLA in healthy donors. TCRdb's copy holds only in-frame clones and misses some; the assay was immunoSEQ multiplex PCR. In the table there are about 130,000 clones, roughly 70% of which are singletons. Sequencing was performed on PBMCs. The source is a man between 35 and 55 years old in good health and CMV-seropositive. CDR3s include the opening cysteine and the closing phenylalanine or tryptophan. A D gene is named only where the DNA matches it firmly. Some rows mark clone size as missing; the rest say once, few, many or name a class of expanded clone.

v_call	d_call	j_call	clone_size	cdr3_aa	cdr3_nt
TRBV28	TRBD1	TRBJ1-5	few	CATNEGGTGHQHF	TGTGCCACAAATGAGGGGGGGACAGGCCACCAGCATTTT
TRBV27	NA	TRBJ2-1	NA	CASSPFMMGADSSYNEQFF	TGTGCCAGCAGTCCCTTCATGATGGGGGCCGATAGCTCCTACAATGAGCAGTTCTTC
TRBV7-9	TRBD1	TRBJ1-2	NA	CASSLGQVGYTF	TGTGCCAGCAGCCTCGGACAGGTTGGCTACACCTTC
TRBV10-3	NA	TRBJ2-2	NA	CAIRQQSNTGELFF	TGTGCCATCAGGCAACAGTCGAACACCGGGGAGCTGTTTTTT
TRBV7-9	NA	TRBJ2-3	NA	CASSLDGASTDTQYF	TGTGCCAGCAGCTTAGATGGGGCGTCTACAGATACGCAGTATTTT
TRBV28	NA	TRBJ2-3	NA	CASRSLTGILTNTQYF	TGTGCCAGCAGATCCCTAACCGGGATCTTAACTAATACGCAGTATTTT
TRBV5-1	NA	TRBJ2-2	NA	CASSLGLARGGGGELFF	TGCGCCAGCAGCTTGGGGCTAGCGAGAGGAGGTGGCGGGGAGCTGTTTTTT
TRBV6-6	TRBD1	TRBJ2-3	NA	CASSPGQGADTQYF	TGTGCCAGCAGCCCAGGACAGGGCGCAGATACGCAGTATTTT
TRBV18	TRBD1	TRBJ2-7	NA	CASSPQETGSGEQYF	TGTGCCAGCTCCCCTCAAGAGACAGGGTCTGGCGAGCAGTACTTC
TRBV2	NA	TRBJ1-2	few	CASTQRTGTNYGYTF	TGTGCCAGCACCCAACGTACCGGGACAAACTATGGCTACACCTTC
TRBV27	NA	TRBJ1-6	NA	CASSLLAAWSSYNSPLHF	TGTGCCAGCAGTTTATTGGCAGCCTGGAGCTCCTATAATTCACCCCTCCACTTT
TRBV4-1	TRBD2	TRBJ2-2	NA	CASSQDPSLAGADTGELFF	TGCGCCAGCAGCCAAGATCCCTCCCTAGCGGGAGCGGACACCGGGGAGCTGTTTTTT
TRBV7-8	NA	TRBJ2-7	few	CASRPRGIYEQYF	TGTGCCAGCAGGCCCAGGGGTATCTACGAGCAGTACTTC
TRBV2	NA	TRBJ2-6	NA	CASSENSGANVLTF	TGTGCCAGCAGCGAGAACTCTGGGGCCAACGTCCTGACTTTC
TRBV7-2	TRBD2	TRBJ2-2	NA	CASRLAGGTGELFF	TGTGCCAGCAGATTAGCGGGGGGCACCGGGGAGCTGTTTTTT
TRBV19	TRBD1	TRBJ1-5	NA	CASSVDRGQHQPQHF	TGTGCCAGTAGCGTTGACAGGGGGCAACATCAGCCCCAGCATTTT
TRBV5-1	TRBD1	TRBJ1-1	NA	CASSDPGQGACEAFF	TGCGCCAGCAGCGACCCGGGACAGGGGGCATGCGAAGCTTTCTTT